Below, 13 T cell receptor beta chains from the same sample are listed, as sequenced in a study of T cell responses to AZD1222 COVID-19 vaccine. Profiled with immunoSEQ multiplex PCR; TCRdb holds only in-frame clones, not every one. The table lists more than 95,000 clones, more than 75% of them singletons. The sequencing here drew on peripheral blood, taken on day 0 of AZD1222 vaccination. The receptor set was obtained from an adult in good health.

The chain is built from TRBV30 and TRBJ2-5, with D unclear. This CDR3 comprises 11 residues. Trimming took 0 bases from V and 5 from J, leaving 4 bases between them. CDR1 and CDR2 from the germline V gene are GTSNPN and SVGIG (reference sequence). The CDR3, as DNA: TGTGCCTGGAGTGTACGTGAGACCCAGTACTTC. Amino acids: CAWSVRETQYF.

J is TRBJ2-2 and V is TRBV6-4; 12 nucleotides line up with TRBD2. CDR3 length: 15 residues. Germline-derived CDR1 and CDR2 are MRHNA and SNTAGT. Trimming removed 4 bases from V and 3 bases from J; junction bases left unmatched: 0. Written as DNA, the CDR3 is TGTGCCAGCAGTGGACTAGCGGGAGACACCGGGGAGCTGTTTTTT. Translation: CASSGLAGDTGELFF.

V and J are TRBV21-1 and TRBJ2-1; no check of the table's D call, TRBD1, against the DNA was made. TRBV21-1 is noted as a pseudogene. The CDR3 covers 15 residues. This CDR3 is CASSKRGDRYNEQFF. Here the CDR3 DNA reads TGTGCCAGCAGCAAACGAGGGGACAGGTACAATGAGCAGTTCTTC.

This clone was picked up one time. The chain links TRBV6-6 to TRBJ1-1; no clear D gene. Trimming took off 6 bases at V and 2 bases at J, with 13 bases between the two ends. The germline gives CDR1 MNHNY, CDR2 SVGAGI (reference sequence). This CDR3 is 14 amino acids long. The CDR3 DNA is TGTGCCAGCAGCCAATTAACCGAAAACACTGAAGCTTTCTTT. Protein sequence: CASSQLTENTEAFF.

In this sample, this clone turned up a few times. The rearrangement uses TRBV28 and TRBJ2-2; 10 nucleotides align to TRBD2. This CDR3 is built from 18 residues. V shed 6 bases, J shed 4 bases, and the junction held 14 bases outside the gene matches. Germline lookup yields CDR1 MDHEN and CDR2 SYDVKM. CDR3 protein: CASSPPLSGRVVTGELFF. The CDR3 DNA is TGTGCCAGCAGCCCACCGTTAAGCGGGAGGGTAGTCACCGGGGAGCTGTTTTTT.

CDR3 in DNA: TGTGCCACCGGGACAGACTCTAACGAGCAGTACTTC. Translation: CATGTDSNEQYF. The chain uses TRBV6-5 and TRBJ2-7, with 7 bases lining up with TRBD1. The length of the CDR3 is 12 residues. CDR1 is MNHEY, CDR2 SVGAGI, per germline. Trimming cost V 10 bases and J 5 bases; bases outside gene matches: 8.

The chain combines TRBV10-3 with TRBJ2-2; no firm D call. With 3 bases removed from V and 4 bases from J, the gap between germline ends came to 3 bases. In germline, CDR1 is ENHRY, CDR2 SYGVKD. The CDR3 covers 12 residues. The DNA for the CDR3 is TGTGCCATCAGTGATGGCACCGGGGAGCTGTTTTTT. It codes for CAISDGTGELFF.

The J gene is TRBJ2-7, the V gene TRBV6-5; maybe TRBD1 (6 bases). Germline V gene sequence: CDR1 MNHEY, CDR2 SVGAGI. The CDR3 has 13 amino acids. Trimming took off 7 bases at V and 6 bases at J, with 16 bases between the two ends. The CDR3 sequence: CASIRGRGGEQYF. The CDR3 DNA sequence: TGTGCCAGCATCAGAGGCAGGGGCGGCGAGCAGTACTTC.

The rearrangement uses TRBV7-2 and TRBJ1-2; unclear D gene. This CDR3 has 15 residues. Germline V gene data show CDR1 as SGHTA and CDR2 as FQGNSA. The V end lost 1 base, the J end lost 4 bases, and 13 bases lay between the germline ends. This CDR3 reads CASSLGAIGSYGYTF. In DNA form, the CDR3 reads TGTGCCAGCAGCTTAGGAGCAATAGGGAGCTATGGCTACACCTTC.

This clone has just one count. J is TRBJ2-1 and V is TRBV6-5; D gene uncertain. CDR1 and CDR2 (germline): MNHEY, SVGAGI. The CDR3 is made up of 14 amino acids. The V and J ends lost 6 bases and 3 bases respectively, with 12 bases between them. The CDR3 sequence is CASSANRVYNEQFF. The CDR3 coding sequence is TGTGCCAGCAGCGCGAACCGGGTCTACAATGAGCAGTTCTTC.

This clone was counted a single time. The V and J genes are TRBV5-1 and TRBJ2-7, with D unclear. The CDR3 is 15 amino acids. V dropped 0 bases and J dropped 5 bases, with 15 bases sitting between them. CDR1 and CDR2 from the germline V gene are SGHRS and YFSETQ. The CDR3 region has the DNA TGCGCCAGCAGCTTGGCGCCGGGTTTGAGCGACGAGCAGTACTTC. Its protein is CASSLAPGLSDEQYF. Filled out from reference TRBV5-1 and TRBJ2-7, the complete variable domain reads KAGVTQTPRYLIKTRGQQVTLSCSPISGHRSVSWYQQTPGQGLQFLFEYFSETQRNKGNFPGRFSGRQFSNSRSEMNVSTLELGDSALYLCASSLAPGLSDEQYFGPGTRLTVT.

The chain employs TRBV30 and TRBJ1-6; D may be TRBD1 (5 bases). The ends were cut back, 5 bases at V and 2 bases at J, with 13 bases in the middle. The CDR3 has 15 amino acids. CDR1 and CDR2 (germline): GTSNPN, SVGIG (reference sequence). The DNA of the CDR3 is TGTGCCTGGGGGGGGGTCCTCCCCTATAATTCACCCCTCCACTTT. Its translation is CAWGGVLPYNSPLHF.

The chain carries TRBV5-1 and TRBJ2-6, with D perhaps TRBD2 (5 bases). Looked up from germline, CDR1 is SGHRS and CDR2 is YFSETQ. The CDR3 has 17 residues. Between the trimmed V and J ends, which lost 0 bases and 1 base, there was a span of 11 bases. Here the CDR3 reads CASSLVEGGSGANVLTF. The CDR3 nucleotides are TGCGCCAGCAGCTTGGTAGAGGGTGGGTCTGGGGCCAACGTCCTGACTTTC.